This TCR beta chain originates from a study of blood T cell repertoires in COVID-19. Study summary: Sources were T cells, B-cell-depleted T cells, or PBMCs; the material itself was cDNA or gDNA.

From germline, CDR1 is MNHEY and CDR2 SMNVEV (reference sequence). V lost 3 bases and J lost 0, with 9 bases in between. This CDR3 is 14 amino acids long. The table came from immunoSEQ multiplex PCR; TCRdb's copy has only in-frame clones and leaves some out. The sample includes tens of thousands of clones, 70% to 90% of them seen just once. V gene TRBV27 combines with J gene TRBJ2-7; no clear D. The TCR was taken from a man aged 55 to 70 with acute or convalescent COVID-19. The specimen sequenced was peripheral blood. CDR3 DNA: TGTGCCAGCAGTTTGTACATAAACTCCTACGAGCAGTACTTC. Its translation: CASSLYINSYEQYF.